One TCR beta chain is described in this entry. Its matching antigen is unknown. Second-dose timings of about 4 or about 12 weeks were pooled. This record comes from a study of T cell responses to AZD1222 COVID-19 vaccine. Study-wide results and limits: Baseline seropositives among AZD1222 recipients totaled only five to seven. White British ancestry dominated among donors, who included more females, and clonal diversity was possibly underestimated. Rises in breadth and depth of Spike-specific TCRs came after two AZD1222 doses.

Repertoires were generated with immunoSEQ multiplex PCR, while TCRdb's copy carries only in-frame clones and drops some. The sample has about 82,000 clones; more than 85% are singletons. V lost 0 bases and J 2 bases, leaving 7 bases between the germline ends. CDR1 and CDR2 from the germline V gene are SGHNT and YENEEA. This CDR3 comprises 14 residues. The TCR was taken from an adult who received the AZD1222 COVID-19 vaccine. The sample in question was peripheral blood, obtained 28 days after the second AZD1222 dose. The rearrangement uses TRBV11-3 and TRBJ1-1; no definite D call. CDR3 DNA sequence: TGTGCCAGCAGCTTAGATCGGGCCAACACTGAAGCTTTCTTT. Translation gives CASSLDRANTEAFF.